Following are 17 T cell receptor beta chains from one sample sequenced in a study of T cell responses to AZD1222 COVID-19 vaccine. Generated by immunoSEQ multiplex PCR, the TCRdb table keeps only in-frame clones and is missing some. The profile shows 140,000 to 150,000 clones, around 88% of them singletons. Here the sequenced sample was peripheral blood, taken on day 0 of AZD1222 vaccination. The receptors originated from an adult in good health.

This clone was seen just once. The rearrangement uses TRBV7-3 and TRBJ1-1; weak D call: TRBD1 (6 bases). V lost 5 bases and J 1 base, leaving 11 bases between the germline ends. Germline lookup yields CDR1 SGHTA and CDR2 FQGTGA. The CDR3 length is 14 residues. The CDR3 DNA follows: TGTGCCAGCAGCGAACAGGGCGGGAACACTGAAGCTTTCTTT. Translating it yields CASSEQGGNTEAFF.

The chain combines TRBV30 with TRBJ1-2; D is unclear. Trimming cost V 1 base and J 6 bases, with 12 bases left between them. Germline CDR1 GTSNPN, CDR2 SVGIG (reference sequence). The length of the CDR3 is 13 residues. CDR3 in DNA: TGTGCCTGGAGTGGGCAAACGGGAAATGGCTACACCTTC. It encodes CAWSGQTGNGYTF. Together with reference TRBV30 and TRBJ1-2, the CDR3 gives the full variable domain: SQTIHQWPATLVQPVGSPLSLECTVEGTSNPNLYWYRQAAGRGLQLLFYSVGIGQISSEVPQNLSASRPQDRQFILSSKKLLLSDSGFYLCAWSGQTGNGYTFGSGTRLTVV.

The V call is TRBV7-3, the J call TRBJ2-3, with 10 positions matching TRBD1. After removal of 5 bases from V and 1 base from J, the junction contained 6 bases not matched to a gene. CDR3 length: 16 residues. Germline CDR1 and CDR2: SGHTA and FQGTGA. CDR3 nucleotides: TGTGCCAGCAGCCCCGGAGGGACAGGGGGCACAGATACGCAGTATTTT. Its translation: CASSPGGTGGTDTQYF.

This clone appeared once. The chain links TRBV5-6 to TRBJ2-7; D might be TRBD2 (6 bases). Germline V gene lookup returns CDR1 SGHDT and CDR2 YYEEEE. V lost 1 base, J lost 1 base, and 18 bases lay in between. This CDR3 is 17 amino acids long. DNA for the CDR3: TGTGCCAGCAGCTTGAGACAGAATAGCGGTGGATCCTACGAGCAGTACTTC. Its translation: CASSLRQNSGGSYEQYF. The full variable domain, in which reference TRBV5-6 and TRBJ2-7 provide the parts outside the CDR3, is DAGVTQSPTHLIKTRGQQVTLRCSPKSGHDTVSWYQQALGQGPQFIFQYYEEEERQRGNFPDRFSGHQFPNYSSELNVNALLLGDSALYLCASSLRQNSGGSYEQYFGPGTRLTVT.

This chain links TRBV6-5 with TRBJ2-2; TRBD2 agrees at 7 bases. Germline V gene data show CDR1 as MNHEY and CDR2 as SVGAGI. The CDR3 totals 13 residues. Trimming cost V 8 bases and J 4 bases; bases outside gene matches: 4. CDR3 region: CASGGGITGELFF. The CDR3 DNA is TGTGCCAGCGGGGGGGGAATCACCGGGGAGCTGTTTTTT.

The chain joins TRBV18 to TRBJ2-7; tentative D call: TRBD2 (7 bases). V lost 0 bases and J lost 5, with 17 bases in between. Germline loops: CDR1 KGHSH, CDR2 LQKENI. This CDR3 has 16 residues. For the CDR3, the DNA is TGTGCCAGCTCACCACCGATAGGGGGGGGATCGAACGAGCAGTACTTC. Translation: CASSPPIGGGSNEQYF.

The chain has TRBV9 and TRBJ1-1; 9 positions match TRBD1. Losses at the gene ends were 0 bases for V and 10 bases for J; bases not matched to a gene: 16. Germline V lookup: CDR1 SGDLS, CDR2 YYNGEE. The length of the CDR3 is 17 residues. This chain's CDR3 is CASSVAADSAGQGRAFF. The CDR3 nucleotides are TGTGCCAGCAGCGTAGCGGCCGACTCAGCGGGACAGGGACGAGCTTTCTTT. The complete variable domain, with remaining parts taken from reference TRBV9 and TRBJ1-1, reads DSGVTQTPKHLITATGQRVTLRCSPRSGDLSVYWYQQSLDQGLQFLIQYYNGEERAKGNILERFSAQQFPDLHSELNLSSLELGDSALYFCASSVAADSAGQGRAFFGQGTRLTVV.

The chain carries TRBV5-4 and TRBJ2-5, with 14 bases lining up with TRBD2. The trim removed 7 bases at V and 3 bases at J, leaving 8 bases unmatched. The CDR3 is 16 residues long. CDR1 is SGHNT and CDR2 is YYREEE in the germline V gene (reference sequence). DNA for the CDR3: TGTGCCAGCCGAGAGACTAGCGGGGGGGGAAAAGAGACCCAGTACTTC. As protein: CASRETSGGGKETQYF.

The chain is built from TRBV14 and TRBJ2-7; no reliable D call. This CDR3 spans 17 amino acids. Germline loops: CDR1 SGHDN, CDR2 FVKESK. Trimming stripped 4 bases from V and 4 bases from J, with 23 bases between. The CDR3, as DNA: TGTGCCAGCAGCCCAGAACGGAGTTGGGGATTCGCATACGAGCAGTACTTC. As protein: CASSPERSWGFAYEQYF.

In this sample, this clone turned up once. The J gene is TRBJ2-1, the V gene TRBV19; tentatively, D is TRBD2 (7 bases). With 6 bases removed from V and 8 bases from J, the gap between germline ends came to 20 bases. The CDR3 is 15 amino acids. CDR1 is LNHDA, CDR2 SQIVND, per germline (reference sequence). In nucleotides, the CDR3 is TGTGCCAGTAGAGGGGGGGGCATAACTGGTGATGAGCAGTTCTTC. Translating it yields CASRGGGITGDEQFF.

The chain recombines TRBV10-3 with TRBJ1-1, with TRBD1 matching over 8 bases. There are 15 residues in the CDR3. J was trimmed by 2 bases and V by 2 bases; bases with no gene match: 4. Germline assignment: CDR1 ENHRY and CDR2 SYGVKD. For the CDR3, the DNA is TGTGCCATCAGTGAGCCCGGACAGGGCAACACTGAAGCTTTCTTT. It encodes CAISEPGQGNTEAFF.

The count of this clone is one. CDR3 in DNA: TGTGCCAGCAGTTATCAGGGTAGGAGGAACACTGAAGCTTTCTTT. This encodes CASSYQGRRNTEAFF. This sequence joins TRBV6-5 and TRBJ1-1; TRBD1 is a possible D gene (5 bases). V lost 3 bases and J 1 base, leaving 12 bases between the germline ends. CDR1 and CDR2 (germline): MNHEY, SVGAGI. There are 15 residues in the CDR3.

This chain joins TRBV19 and TRBJ1-5; perhaps TRBD1 as D (5 bases). The CDR3 runs to 16 residues. Germline CDR1 LNHDA, CDR2 SQIVND (reference sequence). V was shortened by 5 bases and J by 2 bases, with 16 bases between the two germline ends. In DNA form, the CDR3 reads TGTGCCAGTAGTGTAGGATCCGGAGGGGGCAATCAGCCCCAGCATTTT. This translates into CASSVGSGGGNQPQHF.

The chain uses TRBV6-4 and TRBJ1-4; no reliable D call. Germline CDR1 MRHNA, CDR2 SNTAGT. CDR3 size: 15 residues. The ends were cut back, 6 bases at V and 4 bases at J, with 15 bases in the middle. The CDR3 loop is CASSPHGGNNEKLFF. DNA of the CDR3: TGTGCCAGCAGCCCCCATGGAGGTAATAATGAAAAACTGTTTTTT.

The V gene is TRBV7-3, the J gene TRBJ1-4; no definite D call. The CDR3 totals 13 residues. V was clipped by 5 bases and J by 8 bases, with 12 bases between them. Germline V lookup: CDR1 SGHTA, CDR2 FQGTGA. For the CDR3, the DNA is TGTGCCAGCAGCCCCGCGCCTGGGGAAAAACTGTTTTTT. It specifies CASSPAPGEKLFF.

V and J are TRBV6-5 and TRBJ2-6; D gene ambiguous. Trimming removed 0 bases from V and 11 bases from J, with 8 bases in between. The CDR3 length is 13 residues. Germline CDR1 and CDR2: MNHEY and SVGAGI. The CDR3 region is CASSYSKGDVLTF. CDR3 nucleotides: TGTGCCAGCAGTTACTCGAAGGGCGACGTCCTGACTTTC.

J is TRBJ1-5 and V is TRBV14; weak D call: TRBD1 (6 bases). Germline V CDR1 and CDR2: SGHDN, FVKESK. Trimming took off 6 bases at V and 3 bases at J, with 18 bases between the two ends. The CDR3 is 16 residues long. The CDR3 here is CASRYPRDTNNQPQHF. In nucleotides, the CDR3 is TGTGCCAGCAGATATCCCCGGGACACGAACAATCAGCCCCAGCATTTT.